Presented here are 24 T cell receptor beta chains from one specimen sequenced in a study of blood T cell repertoires in COVID-19. TCRdb keeps only in-frame clones here, not all; method: immunoSEQ multiplex PCR. The profile shows 140,000 or so clones, approximately 91% of them singletons. Sequencing input: peripheral blood. These TCRs come from a man aged 70 or older with acute or convalescent COVID-19.

The chain uses TRBV6-4 and TRBJ1-6; D call uncertain. Trimming took 1 base from V and 9 from J, leaving 16 bases between them. CDR3 length: 16 amino acids. Germline CDR1 and CDR2: MRHNA and SNTAGT. CDR3 loop: CASSDLGPERGSPLHF. In DNA form, the CDR3 reads TGTGCCAGCAGTGACTTAGGACCGGAACGGGGTTCACCCCTCCACTTT.

This chain joins TRBV5-1 and TRBJ1-4; TRBD1 matches 9 bases. Germline V lookup: CDR1 SGHRS, CDR2 YFSETQ. V shed 5 bases and J 0 bases; nucleotides not matched to a gene: 11. This CDR3 has 18 amino acids. The CDR3 reads CASRPRTGALATNEKLFF. Written as DNA, the CDR3 is TGCGCCAGCAGGCCTAGGACAGGGGCTCTCGCAACTAATGAAAAACTGTTTTTT. Full variable domain (missing parts from reference TRBV5-1 and TRBJ1-4): KAGVTQTPRYLIKTRGQQVTLSCSPISGHRSVSWYQQTPGQGLQFLFEYFSETQRNKGNFPGRFSGRQFSNSRSEMNVSTLELGDSALYLCASRPRTGALATNEKLFFGSGTQLSVL.

This clone has a handful of counts. CDR3 in DNA: TGTGCCTGTATACCTCGCGTCCTGAACACTGAAGCTTTCTTT. The encoded protein is CACIPRVLNTEAFF. The V and J genes are TRBV30 and TRBJ1-1, with D unresolved. Germline lookup yields CDR1 GTSNPN and CDR2 SVGIG (reference sequence). The ends were cut back, 6 bases at V and 0 bases at J, with 14 bases in the middle. CDR3 size: 14 residues.

The chain links TRBV19 to TRBJ2-1; the match to TRBD2 covers 11 bases. This CDR3 comprises 16 residues. The trim removed 6 bases at V and 8 bases at J, leaving 12 bases unmatched. Germline V gene data show CDR1 as LNHDA and CDR2 as SQIVND (reference sequence). The CDR3 sequence is CASRSLSGRAIYEQFF. The CDR3 DNA follows: TGTGCCAGTAGAAGTCTTAGCGGGAGGGCCATTTATGAGCAGTTCTTC.

This chain connects TRBV7-2 to TRBJ2-5; D might be TRBD2 (5 bases). The CDR3 covers 15 residues. With 1 base removed from V and 0 bases from J, the gap between germline ends came to 9 bases. Germline V gene data show CDR1 as SGHTA and CDR2 as FQGNSA. CDR3 bases: TGTGCCAGCAGCTTAGGCGGGCGAAACCAAGAGACCCAGTACTTC. It encodes CASSLGGRNQETQYF.

The chain couples TRBV6-5 to TRBJ2-1, with 7 bases matching TRBD2. The ends lost 2 bases at V and 10 bases at J; junction bases unmatched: 8. Germline V gives CDR1 MNHEY, CDR2 SVGAGI. The CDR3 is made up of 14 amino acids. The CDR3 DNA sequence: TGTGCCAGCAGTTACCGCGGGGTCGGGAGGGAGCAGTTCTTC. Its protein product is CASSYRGVGREQFF.

The sample holds one count of this clone. This chain connects TRBV28 to TRBJ2-5; possibly TRBD2 for D (6 bases). The CDR3 length is 15 residues. Germline loops: CDR1 MDHEN, CDR2 SYDVKM. V lost 4 bases and J lost 2, with 14 bases in between. CDR3 sequence reads: CASSSGGTVQETQYF. The CDR3 DNA reads TGTGCCAGCAGTTCTGGAGGGACGGTTCAAGAGACCCAGTACTTC.

This chain connects TRBV19 to TRBJ1-1; D remains ambiguous. Germline CDR1 LNHDA, CDR2 SQIVND (reference sequence). V was shortened by 8 bases and J by 1 base, with 14 bases between the two germline ends. This CDR3 contains 14 residues. CDR3 in DNA: TGTGCCAGTCAAAGCGGGCAGGCGAACACTGAAGCTTTCTTT. Translated: CASQSGQANTEAFF.

V and J are TRBV5-1 and TRBJ2-1; 10 nucleotides align to TRBD1. Looked up from germline, CDR1 is SGHRS and CDR2 is YFSETQ. The CDR3 consists of 16 residues. With 2 bases clipped from V and 10 bases from J, the junction kept 12 bases outside the gene matches. The CDR3 loop reads CASSLGFRQGADEQFF. CDR3 DNA sequence: TGCGCCAGCAGCTTAGGATTTCGACAGGGGGCTGACGAGCAGTTCTTC. The full variable domain, in which reference TRBV5-1 and TRBJ2-1 provide the parts outside the CDR3, is KAGVTQTPRYLIKTRGQQVTLSCSPISGHRSVSWYQQTPGQGLQFLFEYFSETQRNKGNFPGRFSGRQFSNSRSEMNVSTLELGDSALYLCASSLGFRQGADEQFFGPGTRLTVL.

The chain recombines TRBV6-5 with TRBJ2-7; 8 bases fit TRBD1. V lost 0 bases, J lost 2 bases, and 3 bases stayed unmatched. The CDR3 runs to 15 residues. The germline V gene encodes CDR1 MNHEY and CDR2 SVGAGI. DNA of the CDR3: TGTGCCAGCAGTTACTCGAAACAGGGGGCCTACGAGCAGTACTTC. Encoded protein: CASSYSKQGAYEQYF.

This chain uses TRBV6-5 with TRBJ1-3; tentative D call: TRBD1 (5 bases). This CDR3 has 14 amino acids. The V end lost 10 bases, the J end lost 0 bases, and 13 bases lay between the germline ends. In germline, CDR1 is MNHEY, CDR2 SVGAGI. The CDR3 DNA reads as TGTGCCACGGTAGACAGTCTCTCTGGAAACACCATATATTTT. Its protein is CATVDSLSGNTIYF.

This rearrangement joins TRBV6-1 to TRBJ2-7; 8 bases match TRBD1. The CDR3 loop spans 15 amino acids. Trimming took 2 bases from V and 1 from J; bases not matched to a gene: 4. Germline assignment: CDR1 MNHNS and CDR2 SASEGT. This CDR3 reads CASSESWTGSYEQYF. The DNA of the CDR3 is TGTGCCAGCAGTGAAAGCTGGACAGGGTCCTACGAGCAGTACTTC.

DNA for the CDR3: TGCGCCAGCAACTGGGGCGGACAGGGGGCTGAAGCTTTCTTT. This gives the protein CASNWGGQGAEAFF. The V gene is TRBV5-1, the J gene TRBJ1-1, with 10 bases that match TRBD1. This CDR3 is 14 amino acids long. Per the germline V gene, CDR1 is SGHRS and CDR2 is YFSETQ. V trimming: 6 bases; J trimming: 6 bases; junction bases outside the gene matches: 8.

This clone has at least ten counts. The chain combines TRBV6-2 or TRBV6-3 with TRBJ2-1; TRBD2 matches at 9 bases. Germline CDR1 is MNHEY and CDR2 is SVGEGT. V was pared by 5 bases and J by 8 bases, with 16 bases of the junction left unmatched. This CDR3 region has 17 residues. CDR3 nucleotides: TGTGCCAGCAGTACCGATGCCCTAAGCGGGAGGTACGATGAGCAGTTCTTC. This translates into CASSTDALSGRYDEQFF.

In its sample, this clone was seen once. For the CDR3, the DNA is TGTGCCAGCAGCTCCTTGGTTGGGCGGAGGGAAAAACTGTTTTTT. Translated: CASSSLVGRREKLFF. The chain uses TRBV28 and TRBJ1-4; D call uncertain. CDR1 and CDR2 (germline): MDHEN, SYDVKM. The CDR3 loop spans 15 amino acids. Trimming took off 6 bases at V and 8 bases at J, with 19 bases between the two ends. Together with reference TRBV28 and TRBJ1-4, the CDR3 gives the full variable domain: DVKVTQSSRYLVKRTGEKVFLECVQDMDHENMFWYRQDPGLGLRLIYFSYDVKMKEKGDIPEGYSVSREKKERFSLILESASTNQTSMYLCASSSLVGRREKLFFGSGTQLSVL.

The chain links TRBV3-1 (or the pseudogene TRBV3-2) to TRBJ2-1; D unresolved. The germline V gene encodes CDR1 LGHDT and CDR2 YNNKEL (reference sequence). V lost 1 base and J lost 5, with 3 bases in between. The CDR3 runs to 12 residues. The CDR3 sequence is CASSQVDNEQFF. In DNA form, the CDR3 reads TGTGCCAGCAGCCAAGTAGACAATGAGCAGTTCTTC.

The chain employs TRBV5-6 and TRBJ2-3, with D perhaps TRBD1 (5 bases). This CDR3 is built from 17 residues. Germline V CDR1 and CDR2: SGHDT, YYEEEE. The germline V and J ends were trimmed by 0 bases and 1 base, with 15 bases remaining between them. CDR3 nucleotide sequence: TGTGCCAGCAGCTTGGACAGTCAGGGTCTCCGCACAGATACGCAGTATTTT. This translates into CASSLDSQGLRTDTQYF.

CDR3 DNA: TGTGCCAGCAGCCGTGACAGGGGCCAAGAGACCCAGTACTTC. Translation gives CASSRDRGQETQYF. This sequence joins TRBV11-1 and TRBJ2-5; 8 bases map to TRBD1. After removal of 5 bases from V and 1 base from J, the junction contained 3 bases not matched to a gene. Looked up from germline, CDR1 is SGHAT and CDR2 is FQDESV (reference sequence). This CDR3 is built from 14 residues. Full variable domain (missing parts from reference TRBV11-1 and TRBJ2-5): EAEVAQSPRYKITEKSQAVAFWCDPISGHATLYWYRQILGQGPELLVQFQDESVVDDSQLPKDRFSAERLKGVDSTLKIQPAELGDSAMYLCASSRDRGQETQYFGPGTRLLVL.

The chain combines TRBV19 with TRBJ1-2; 10 bases agree with TRBD1. Germline CDR1 reads LNHDA; CDR2 reads SQIVND (reference sequence). V was pared by 7 bases and J by 7 bases, with 6 bases of the junction left unmatched. CDR3 length: 13 amino acids. Written as DNA, the CDR3 is TGTGCCAGTAATGACAGGGGGCGCGTTGGCTACACCTTC. It codes for CASNDRGRVGYTF.

J is TRBJ2-7 and V is TRBV18; 8 nucleotides align to TRBD1. The CDR3 runs to 15 residues. J gave up 2 bases and V 3 bases, and 6 bases lay outside the gene matches. CDR1 is KGHSH and CDR2 is LQKENI in the germline V gene. The CDR3 region is CASSPSDRGAYEQYF. The CDR3 coding sequence is TGTGCCAGCTCACCCTCAGACAGGGGCGCCTACGAGCAGTACTTC.

The CDR3 reads CASSVGGTANYNSPLHF. In nucleotides, the CDR3 is TGTGCCAGCAGCGTGGGGGGGACGGCGAATTATAATTCACCCCTCCACTTT. The genes are TRBV7-9 and TRBJ1-6; possible D gene TRBD1, 5 bases. V was cut by 5 bases and J by 4 bases, with 18 bases left in between. The CDR3 contains 17 residues. The V gene's germline CDR1 is SEHNR and CDR2 FQNEAQ (reference sequence).

The J gene is TRBJ2-5, the V gene TRBV27; 7 bases align to TRBD1. The CDR3 covers 15 residues. With 2 bases clipped from V and 1 base from J, the junction kept 4 bases outside the gene matches. Germline-derived CDR1 and CDR2 are MNHEY and SMNVEV (reference sequence). The CDR3 coding sequence is TGTGCCAGCAGTTTACTGCGGACAGGCCAAGAGACCCAGTACTTC. Translation gives CASSLLRTGQETQYF.

J is TRBJ2-7 and V is TRBV7-9, with D maybe TRBD2 (6 bases). The germline gives CDR1 SEHNR, CDR2 FQNEAQ (reference sequence). This CDR3 spans 15 amino acids. Trimming pared 1 base from V and 0 bases from J, leaving 10 bases between. The CDR3 loop is CASSLGLASSYEQYF. The CDR3 bases are TGTGCCAGCAGCTTAGGGCTAGCGAGCTCCTACGAGCAGTACTTC.

This sequence joins TRBV6-1 and TRBJ1-2; D is uncertain. Germline CDR1 MNHNS, CDR2 SASEGT. The CDR3 contains 15 residues. The germline V and J ends were trimmed by 3 bases and 0 bases, with 11 bases remaining between them. The CDR3 bases are TGTGCCAGCAGTGATCAGACCGGGGCTAACTATGGCTACACCTTC. Translated: CASSDQTGANYGYTF.